This is a list of T cell receptor beta chains from one sample in a study of blood T cells in healthy people across ages. TCRdb independently ran MiXCR on the 5' RACE reads; one entry per CDR3 protein. The data show some 1.4 million distinct CDR3 sequences, with around two fifths seen just once and 7.9% held by the top ten. The material sequenced was blood. The receptors stem from a woman aged 18-29 years in good health. Each CDR3 is given with its conserved first and last residue. D genes are given only for firm matches. Size is omitted from some rows. Given values are once, few, many or a class for expanded clones.

clone_size j_call d_call v_call cdr3_nt cdr3_aa
NA TRBJ2-7 TRBD1 TRBV10-2 TGCGCCAGCAGGAGAAAAGGGGGCCCCTTCTACGAGCAGTACTTC CASRRKGGPFYEQYF
NA TRBJ2-3 TRBD2 TRBV20-1 TGCAGTGCCCAAGCGCTAGCGGGACTTAGCACAGATACGCAGTATTTT CSAQALAGLSTDTQYF
few TRBJ2-7 TRBD1 TRBV4-2 TGTGCCAGCAGCCAACTGGGGACAGGGGGCCTCTACGAGCAGTACTTC CASSQLGTGGLYEQYF
few TRBJ2-1 NA TRBV7-2 TGTGCCAGCAGCTTTCAGAGCTCCTACAATGAGCAGTTCTTC CASSFQSSYNEQFF
NA TRBJ2-3 TRBD1 TRBV20-1 TGCAGTGCCTGGGACAGAACTAGCACAGATACGCAGTATTTT CSAWDRTSTDTQYF
few TRBJ1-1 TRBD1 TRBV20-1 TGCAGTGCTATCGAACAGGGGCGGGTCACTGAAGCTTTCTTT CSAIEQGRVTEAFF
NA TRBJ2-7 TRBD2 TRBV11-2 TGTGCCAGCAGCACCCAGACTAGCGGGAGGGTCCACGAGCAGTACTTC CASSTQTSGRVHEQYF
NA TRBJ2-7 TRBD1 TRBV30 TGTGCCTGGAGGACCCAGGGACAGGCGGGGGAGCAGTACTTC CAWRTQGQAGEQYF
NA TRBJ2-5 NA TRBV12-3/TRBV12-4 TGTGCCAGCAGTCCCGCTGGGGGTTGGTACCAAGAGACCCAGTACTTC CASSPAGGWYQETQYF
NA TRBJ1-2 TRBD1 TRBV30 TGTGCCTGGAGACCAACAGGGGGCTTCATCTATGGCTACACCTTC CAWRPTGGFIYGYTF
few TRBJ1-6 TRBD1 TRBV4-1 TGCGCCAGCAGCCAAGGTTTAACAGGGGGCGATTATTCACCCCTCCACTTT CASSQGLTGGDYSPLHF
NA TRBJ2-1 TRBD1 TRBV5-1 TGCGCCAGCAGCCCCAGGGACAGGGGGCTATGGAATGAGCAGTTCTTC CASSPRDRGLWNEQFF
NA TRBJ1-1 NA TRBV21-1 TGTGCCAGCAGCGCGCCCATTCCAAAGAACACTGAAGCTTTCTTT CASSAPIPKNTEAFF
many TRBJ1-1 NA TRBV5-1 TGCGCCAGCAGCCTAACAAGGGAGAACACTGAAGCTTTCTTT CASSLTRENTEAFF
NA TRBJ2-3 NA TRBV5-1 TGCGCCAGCAGGGTGGCTATATGGAATACGCAGTATTTT CASRVAIWNTQYF